The TCR beta chain under discussion was sequenced for a study of molecular identifiers for immune sequencing clone quantification. The length of the CDR3 is 11 residues. V lost 6 bases to trimming and J lost 13 bases, with 13 bases between them. MiXCR was run by TCRdb on the PCR reads, yielding one entry per CDR3 protein. The data show about half a million distinct CDR3 sequences, with 25% seen just once and under 0.8% held by the top ten. This receptor was identified in a human donor in good health. Some libraries in this study had Jurkat cell RNA spiked in. The sequencing sample was made of naive CD8+ T cells from blood, with Jurkat cell RNA spiked in. The subset was: FACS-sorted CD8+CD4-CCR7+CD45RA+ naive T cells. The rearrangement uses TRBV12-3 or TRBV12-4 and TRBJ2-1; D possibly corresponds to TRBD2 (5 bases). This CDR3 is CASRNEGSQFF. In DNA, the CDR3 is TGTGCCAGCAGGAACGAGGGTAGCCAGTTCTTC.